These 14 T cell receptor beta chains share one sample of origin, sequenced in a study of response to subunit inactivated influenza vaccine. TCRdb passed the RT-PCR reads through MiXCR, listing each CDR3 protein once. The sample yields over 400,000 distinct CDR3 sequences, approximately 11% seen once. The sample in question was PBMCs from blood, obtained about 40 days after vaccination. All receptors derive from a man aged 50-59 years who received an inactivated influenza vaccine.

This clonotype was observed a few times. The chain joins TRBV9 to TRBJ2-1; D is uncertain. The CDR3 has 16 amino acids. Trimming took off 0 bases at V and 4 bases at J, with 14 bases between the two ends. Germline V CDR1 and CDR2: SGDLS, YYNGEE. CDR3 amino acids: CASSVGDNRAYNEQFF. The CDR3 region has the DNA TGTGCCAGCAGCGTAGGGGATAATCGAGCTTACAATGAGCAGTTCTTC.

This clonotype was found a few times. The chain is built from TRBV5-1 and TRBJ2-1, with TRBD2 as a possible D gene (7 bases). V dropped 4 bases and J dropped 8 bases, with 25 bases sitting between them. Germline values: CDR1 SGHRS, CDR2 YFSETQ. The CDR3 contains 17 residues. CDR3 region: CASSPLGGAGKNYEQFF. The CDR3 nucleotides are TGCGCCAGCAGCCCCCTGGGGGGGGCAGGGAAGAACTATGAGCAGTTCTTC.

The sample holds many counts of this clonotype. The genes are TRBV12-3 or TRBV12-4 and TRBJ2-1; D is perhaps TRBD1 (5 bases). V lost 0 bases, J lost 10 bases, and 10 bases lay in between. The CDR3 is made up of 13 amino acids. CDR3 bases: TGTGCCAGCAGTTTAGCCCAGGGCCAGGAGCAGTTCTTC. This gives the protein CASSLAQGQEQFF.

The V gene is TRBV20-1, the J gene TRBJ2-2, with D perhaps given as TRBD1 or TRBD2 (5 bases each). With 6 bases removed from V and 0 bases from J, the gap between germline ends came to 11 bases. This CDR3 contains 14 residues. CDR1 is DFQATT, CDR2 SNEGSKA, per germline (reference sequence). The CDR3 region is CSAMGPANTGELFF. The CDR3 nucleotides are TGCAGTGCAATGGGACCCGCGAACACCGGGGAGCTGTTTTTT.

The V gene is TRBV4-2, the J gene TRBJ2-5; D call uncertain. V was cut by 0 bases and J by 4 bases, with 15 bases left in between. The CDR3 is 16 amino acids. The germline V gene encodes CDR1 LGHNA and CDR2 YNFKEQ. In nucleotides, the CDR3 is TGTGCCAGCAGCCAAGATCCAGGATATAATGGAGAGACCCAGTACTTC. This codes for CASSQDPGYNGETQYF.

This clonotype was counted many times. This sequence joins TRBV4-3 and TRBJ1-2; D is perhaps TRBD1 (6 bases). The length of the CDR3 is 16 residues. V lost 4 bases, J lost 7 bases, and 22 bases lay in between. Germline-derived CDR1 and CDR2 are LGHNA and YSLEER. The CDR3 coding sequence is TGCGCCAGCAGCCTGGGACATGGACTGGCCGCGGGTGGCTACACCTTC. Its protein product is CASSLGHGLAAGGYTF.

This clonotype was counted many times. J is TRBJ2-3 and V is TRBV5-1, with no clear D. Germline assignment: CDR1 SGHRS and CDR2 YFSETQ. Trimming shortened V by 3 bases and J by 2 bases, and 7 bases separated the two germline ends. This CDR3 spans 13 amino acids. The CDR3 DNA follows: TGCGCCAGCAGCTCCTTCCACACAGATACGCAGTATTTT. Translating it yields CASSSFHTDTQYF.

On this clonotype itself: The CDR3 does not close with the conserved phenylalanine or tryptophan, likely indicating a read error. The V and J genes are TRBV4-3 and TRBJ2-3; D gene unclear. The length of the CDR3 is 16 residues. From germline, CDR1 is LGHNA and CDR2 YSLEER. Trimming removed 0 bases at V and 1 base at J, with 11 bases between. DNA for the CDR3: TGCGCCAGCAGCCAAGAGACCGGTTGGGGCACAGATACGCAGTATCTT. Amino acids: CASSQETGWGTDTQYL.

There are a few counts of this clonotype. The chain combines TRBV6-6 with TRBJ2-5, with 9 bases aligning to TRBD1. The germline V gene has CDR1 MNHNY and CDR2 SVGAGI (reference sequence). Germline trimming cut 6 bases from V and 4 bases from J; bases unmatched to any gene: 3. The CDR3 is made up of 13 amino acids. The CDR3 DNA sequence: TGTGCCAGCAGCACAGGGGGCGGAGAGACCCAGTACTTC. It is translated as CASSTGGGETQYF.

The chain uses TRBV6-1 and TRBJ2-7, with D possibly being TRBD1 (6 bases). Trimming took 3 bases from V and 9 from J, leaving 18 bases between them. CDR1 and CDR2 (germline): MNHNS, SASEGT. The CDR3 sequence is 14 residues long. CDR3 in amino acids: CASSENGPGVGQYF. The CDR3 DNA reads as TGTGCCAGCAGTGAGAATGGGCCAGGGGTAGGGCAGTACTTC.

This clonotype came up a few times. This chain links TRBV2 with TRBJ2-5; TRBD2 might be the D (5 bases). The germline V and J ends were trimmed by 8 bases and 7 bases, with 14 bases remaining between them. Germline values: CDR1 SNHLY, CDR2 FYNNEI. The CDR3 is 12 residues long. The CDR3 region has the DNA TGTGCCAGCTCTTCGGCCAGCGGGACCCAGTACTTC. It yields the protein CASSSASGTQYF.

There are many counts of this clonotype. J is TRBJ2-1 and V is TRBV7-2; 8 nucleotides line up with TRBD2. V gave up 2 bases and J gave up 4 bases; unmatched junction bases: 10. This CDR3 is built from 17 residues. Germline V gene lookup returns CDR1 SGHTA and CDR2 FQGNSA. In DNA form, the CDR3 reads TGTGCCAGCAGCTTAAGGTGGCGGGAGGAGGCTTACAATGAGCAGTTCTTC. This translates into CASSLRWREEAYNEQFF.

This clonotype has a handful of counts. The V call is TRBV12-3 or TRBV12-4, the J call TRBJ2-2; 8 positions agree with TRBD2. The CDR3 sequence is 13 residues long. J gave up 6 bases and V 7 bases, and 4 bases lay outside the gene matches. CDR3 bases: TGTGCCAGCACCTTCGGGGGGGCCGGGGAGCTGTTTTTT. It is translated as CASTFGGAGELFF.

For this clonotype: Just one base apart from a much larger clone, this may be a read error. The rearrangement uses TRBV20-1 and TRBJ2-5, with 8 bases that match TRBD2. The germline CDR1 and CDR2 sequences are DFQATT and SNEGSKA (reference sequence). The CDR3 loop spans 15 amino acids. CDR3 loop: CCAGVAGMGQETQYF. The CDR3 DNA reads TGCTGTGCTGGGGTAGCGGGAATGGGCCAAGAGACCCAGTACTTC.